The 19 T cell receptor beta chains given below trace back to one sample, sequenced in a study of T cell responses to AZD1222 COVID-19 vaccine. Profiled with immunoSEQ multiplex PCR; TCRdb holds only in-frame clones, not every one. Among some 60,000 clones listed, about 74% were seen once. The material sequenced was peripheral blood, taken 28 days after the second AZD1222 dose. These receptors were obtained from an adult who received the AZD1222 COVID-19 vaccine.

This clone was observed a handful of times. The J gene is TRBJ2-3, the V gene TRBV11-2, with D maybe TRBD2 (6 bases). Trimming took off 5 bases at V and 8 bases at J, with 17 bases between the two ends. CDR1 is SGHAT and CDR2 is FQNNGV in the germline V gene. The CDR3 sequence is 14 residues long. CDR3 region: CASSPGDGGVTQYF. The CDR3 DNA follows: TGTGCCAGCAGCCCCGGGGACGGAGGGGTTACGCAGTATTTT. The entire variable domain, with the rest obtained from reference TRBV11-2 and TRBJ2-3, is as follows: EAGVAQSPRYKIIEKRQSVAFWCNPISGHATLYWYQQILGQGPKLLIQFQNNGVVDDSQLPKDRFSAERLKGVDSTLKIQPAKLEDSAVYLCASSPGDGGVTQYFGPGTRLTVL.

This clone was counted a single time. The chain joins TRBV2 to TRBJ1-6; D uncertain. Germline CDR1 is SNHLY and CDR2 is FYNNEI. The CDR3 runs to 13 residues. Trimming took off 1 base at V and 8 bases at J, with 6 bases between the two ends. CDR3 in amino acids: CASSEDPDSPLHF. The CDR3 region has the DNA TGTGCCAGCAGTGAAGATCCCGATTCACCCCTCCACTTT.

Concerning this clone itself: The sample has other DNA sequences that encode this CDR3 too. The chain uses TRBV19 and TRBJ1-2; 7 nucleotides agree with TRBD1. The germline gives CDR1 LNHDA, CDR2 SQIVND (reference sequence). Trimming removed 6 bases from V and 3 bases from J; junction bases left unmatched: 4. The CDR3 covers 13 residues. This CDR3 reads CASSGGGDYGYTF. The CDR3 nucleotides are TGTGCCAGTAGCGGAGGGGGCGACTATGGCTACACCTTC.

The V call is TRBV19, the J call TRBJ1-2, with 9 nucleotides matching TRBD1. Germline CDR1 and CDR2: LNHDA and SQIVND (reference sequence). V gave up 5 bases and J gave up 7 bases; unmatched junction bases: 5. CDR3 size: 13 residues. DNA for the CDR3: TGTGCCAGTAGTGACCGGGACAGGGCTGGCTACACCTTC. This encodes CASSDRDRAGYTF. Full variable domain (rest looked up from reference TRBV19 and TRBJ1-2): DGGITQSPKYLFRKEGQNVTLSCEQNLNHDAMYWYRQDPGQGLRLIYYSQIVNDFQKGDIAEGYSVSREKKESFPLTVTSAQKNPTAFYLCASSDRDRAGYTFGSGTRLTVV.

The chain couples TRBV10-3 to TRBJ2-3; TRBD2 matches 10 bases. Trimming cost V 8 bases and J 2 bases; bases outside gene matches: 7. CDR3 size: 15 residues. CDR1 is ENHRY and CDR2 is SYGVKD in the germline V gene. The CDR3 here is CAIRRTSGYTDTQYF. The CDR3 region has the DNA TGTGCCATCCGCCGGACTAGCGGTTACACAGATACGCAGTATTTT.

J is TRBJ1-6 and V is TRBV28; 10 bases agree with TRBD1. The V and J ends lost 3 bases and 6 bases, in that order; junction bases with no gene match: 2. In germline, CDR1 is MDHEN, CDR2 SYDVKM. CDR3 length: 15 amino acids. The chain's CDR3 is CASSLWDRGNSPLHF. The CDR3 coding sequence is TGTGCCAGCAGTTTGTGGGACAGGGGTAATTCACCCCTCCACTTT.

The chain couples TRBV3-1 (or the pseudogene TRBV3-2) to TRBJ1-2; D uncertain. Per germline, CDR1 LGHDT and CDR2 YNNKEL (reference sequence). The ends were cut back, 0 bases at V and 4 bases at J, with 12 bases in the middle. The CDR3 has 15 residues. CDR3 region: CASSQDRRSLYGYTF. In DNA form, the CDR3 reads TGTGCCAGCAGCCAAGATCGCAGGAGCCTCTATGGCTACACCTTC.

The rearrangement joins TRBV2 to TRBJ2-7; 8 bases map to TRBD1. The CDR3 sequence is 12 residues long. The V segment lost 11 bases and the J segment 3 bases; nucleotides outside the gene matches: 6. Germline lookup yields CDR1 SNHLY and CDR2 FYNNEI. The CDR3 loop reads CARQGQGYEQYF. CDR3 DNA sequence: TGTGCCCGTCAAGGACAGGGCTACGAGCAGTACTTC.

This chain links TRBV11-3 with TRBJ2-3, with D possibly TRBD1 on 6 matching bases. V dropped 5 bases and J dropped 2 bases, with 14 bases sitting between them. The CDR3 totals 15 residues. Per the germline V gene, CDR1 is SGHNT and CDR2 is YENEEA. The chain's CDR3 is CASSGGDFYTDTQYF. CDR3 DNA sequence: TGTGCCAGCAGCGGGGGCGACTTTTACACAGATACGCAGTATTTT.

This chain connects TRBV6-4 to TRBJ2-2, with 8 bases that match TRBD1. J gave up 0 bases and V 5 bases, and 2 bases lay outside the gene matches. This CDR3 comprises 15 residues. Germline V gene sequence: CDR1 MRHNA, CDR2 SNTAGT. The CDR3 DNA sequence: TGTGCCAGCAGTCAGGACAGGGCGAACACCGGGGAGCTGTTTTTT. This gives the protein CASSQDRANTGELFF.

The V call is TRBV6-5, the J call TRBJ2-1, with D maybe TRBD2 (5 bases). Germline V gives CDR1 MNHEY, CDR2 SVGAGI. The CDR3 contains 12 residues. V lost 6 bases to trimming and J lost 9 bases, with 12 bases between them. CDR3 protein: CASRQLGSEQFF. The CDR3 coding sequence is TGTGCCAGCAGACAACTAGGTAGTGAGCAGTTCTTC.

The chain carries TRBV28 and TRBJ2-3; D is perhaps TRBD1 (5 bases). CDR3 length: 14 residues. Per germline, CDR1 MDHEN and CDR2 SYDVKM. Trimming removed 5 bases at V and 4 bases at J, with 13 bases between. The CDR3 DNA follows: TGTGCCAGCAGTCGTGGAGACAGAGCAGATACGCAGTATTTT. Translating gives CASSRGDRADTQYF.

This clone was detected a few times. The chain employs TRBV2 and TRBJ1-1; D is uncertain. The germline gives CDR1 SNHLY, CDR2 FYNNEI. The CDR3 totals 12 residues. Trimming pared 3 bases from V and 1 base from J, leaving 3 bases between. The chain's CDR3 is CASSEWNTEAFF. The CDR3 coding sequence is TGTGCCAGCAGTGAGTGGAACACTGAAGCTTTCTTT.

V is TRBV5-1 and J is TRBJ1-2, with unresolved D. This CDR3 is 13 amino acids long. CDR1 and CDR2 from the germline V gene are SGHRS and YFSETQ. V was pared by 4 bases and J by 3 bases, with 10 bases between. As DNA, the CDR3 is TGCGCCAGCAGCATCAGACAAGACTATGGCTACACCTTC. Its protein is CASSIRQDYGYTF.

The CDR3 DNA reads as TGTGCCAGCAGCCCGGCCCGGGTCAGACTTCATCTGAACACTGAAGCTTTCTTT. This translates into CASSPARVRLHLNTEAFF. The V call is TRBV13, the J call TRBJ1-1; D call uncertain. With 5 bases removed from V and 0 bases from J, the gap between germline ends came to 22 bases. The CDR3 has 18 residues. Germline V gene lookup returns CDR1 PRHDT and CDR2 FYEKMQ (reference sequence).

This chain joins TRBV2 and TRBJ2-5; D might be TRBD1 (6 bases). The length of the CDR3 is 14 residues. V was pared by 1 base and J by 5 bases, with 11 bases between. The germline V gene has CDR1 SNHLY and CDR2 FYNNEI. This CDR3 reads CASSEGRGWETQYF. The CDR3 region has the DNA TGTGCCAGCAGTGAAGGCAGGGGCTGGGAGACCCAGTACTTC.

This rearrangement joins TRBV2 to TRBJ2-7; 8 nucleotides agree with TRBD1. In germline, CDR1 is SNHLY, CDR2 FYNNEI. The CDR3 runs to 15 residues. With 1 base clipped from V and 6 bases from J, the junction kept 8 bases outside the gene matches. The CDR3 nucleotides read TGTGCCAGCAGTGAAGTGGGACAGGTCTTTGGCGAGCAGTACTTC. This translates into CASSEVGQVFGEQYF. Complete variable domain (other parts from reference TRBV2 and TRBJ2-7): EPEVTQTPSHQVTQMGQEVILRCVPISNHLYFYWYRQILGQKVEFLVSFYNNEISEKSEIFDDQFSVERPDGSNFTLKIRSTKLEDSAMYFCASSEVGQVFGEQYFGPGTRLTVT.

This clone has only a few counts. The V and J genes are TRBV5-1 and TRBJ1-2, with D possibly being TRBD1 (6 bases). Trimming removed 0 bases from V and 10 bases from J, with 19 bases in between. Germline CDR1 reads SGHRS; CDR2 reads YFSETQ. The CDR3 is made up of 15 amino acids. CDR3 amino acids: CASSLEGDIARAYTF. CDR3 in DNA: TGCGCCAGCAGCTTGGAAGGGGACATCGCCCGGGCCTACACCTTC.

This clone was seen a single time. The rearrangement uses TRBV23-1 and TRBJ1-5; 9 bases line up with TRBD1. TRBV23-1 is marked as an open reading frame, function uncertain. V dropped 8 bases and J dropped 7; count of bases not matched to a gene: 9. The CDR3 is 14 residues long. The CDR3, as DNA: TGCGCCAGCGGGTTACAGGGGGCAAAACAGCCCCAGCATTTT. Protein product: CASGLQGAKQPQHF.